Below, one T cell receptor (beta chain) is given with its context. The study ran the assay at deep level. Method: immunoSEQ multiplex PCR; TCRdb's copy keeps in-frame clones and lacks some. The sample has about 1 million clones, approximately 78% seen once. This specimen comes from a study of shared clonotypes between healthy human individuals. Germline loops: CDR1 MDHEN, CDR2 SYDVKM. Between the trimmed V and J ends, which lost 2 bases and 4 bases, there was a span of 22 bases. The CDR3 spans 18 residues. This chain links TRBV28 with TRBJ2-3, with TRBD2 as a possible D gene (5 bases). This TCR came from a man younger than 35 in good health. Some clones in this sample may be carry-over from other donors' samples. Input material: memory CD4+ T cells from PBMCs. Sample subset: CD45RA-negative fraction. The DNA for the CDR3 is TGTGCCAGCAGTTTAACGCGACACCTGGGGTTCGGGGCAGATACGCAGTATTTT. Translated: CASSLTRHLGFGADTQYF. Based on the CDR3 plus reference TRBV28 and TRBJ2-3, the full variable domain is DVKVTQSSRYLVKRTGEKVFLECVQDMDHENMFWYRQDPGLGLRLIYFSYDVKMKEKGDIPEGYSVSREKKERFSLILESASTNQTSMYLCASSLTRHLGFGADTQYFGPGTRLTVL.